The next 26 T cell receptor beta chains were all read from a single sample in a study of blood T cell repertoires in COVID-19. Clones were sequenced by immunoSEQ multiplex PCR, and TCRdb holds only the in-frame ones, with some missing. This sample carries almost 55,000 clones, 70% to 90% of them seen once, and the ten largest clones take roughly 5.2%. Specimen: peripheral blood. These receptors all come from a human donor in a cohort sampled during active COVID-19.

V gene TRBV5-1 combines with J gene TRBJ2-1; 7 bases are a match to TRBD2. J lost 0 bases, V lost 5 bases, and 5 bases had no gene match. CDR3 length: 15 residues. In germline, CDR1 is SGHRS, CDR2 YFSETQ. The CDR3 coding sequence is TGCGCCAGCAGGGTGCGGGGGAGCTCCTACAATGAGCAGTTCTTC. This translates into CASRVRGSSYNEQFF.

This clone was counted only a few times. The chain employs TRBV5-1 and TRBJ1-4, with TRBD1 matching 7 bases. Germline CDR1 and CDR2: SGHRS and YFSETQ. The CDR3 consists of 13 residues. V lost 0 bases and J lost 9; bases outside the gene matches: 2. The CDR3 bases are TGCGCCAGCAGCTTGGCGGGACAGCAAAAACTGTTTTTT. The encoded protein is CASSLAGQQKLFF.

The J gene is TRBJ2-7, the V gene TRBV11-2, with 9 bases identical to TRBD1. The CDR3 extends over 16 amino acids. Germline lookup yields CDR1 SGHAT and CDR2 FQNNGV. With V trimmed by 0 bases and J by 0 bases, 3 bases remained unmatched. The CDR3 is CASSLEGTGSSYEQYF. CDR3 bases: TGTGCCAGCAGCTTAGAGGGGACAGGGAGCTCCTACGAGCAGTACTTC.

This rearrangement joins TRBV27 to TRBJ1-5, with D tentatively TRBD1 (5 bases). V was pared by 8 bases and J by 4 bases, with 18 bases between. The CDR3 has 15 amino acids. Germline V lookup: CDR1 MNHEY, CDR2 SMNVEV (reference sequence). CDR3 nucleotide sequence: TGTGCCAGCCGACCGGGGGTATGGGGGAATCAGCCCCAGCATTTT. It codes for CASRPGVWGNQPQHF.

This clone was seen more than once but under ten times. The CDR3 reads CASSFRRNSYEQYF. CDR3 nucleotides: TGTGCCAGCAGCTTTCGGAGGAACTCCTACGAGCAGTACTTC. The rearrangement links TRBV7-9 to TRBJ2-7, with TRBD2 as a possible D gene (5 bases). This CDR3 has 14 amino acids. The V and J ends lost 3 bases and 0 bases respectively, with 9 bases between them. Germline V gene data show CDR1 as SEHNR and CDR2 as FQNEAQ (reference sequence).

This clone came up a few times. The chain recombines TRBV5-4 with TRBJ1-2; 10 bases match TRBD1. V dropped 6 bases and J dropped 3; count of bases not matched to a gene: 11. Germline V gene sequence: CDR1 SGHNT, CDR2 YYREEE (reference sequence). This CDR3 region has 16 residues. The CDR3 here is CASTRELGQGYYGYTF. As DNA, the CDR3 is TGTGCCAGCACCCGGGAATTGGGACAGGGGTACTATGGCTACACCTTC.

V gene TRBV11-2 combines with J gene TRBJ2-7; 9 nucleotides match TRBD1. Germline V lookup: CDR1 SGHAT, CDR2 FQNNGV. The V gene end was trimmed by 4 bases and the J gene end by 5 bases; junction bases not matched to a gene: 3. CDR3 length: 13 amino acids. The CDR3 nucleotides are TGTGCCAGCAGCTGGGGACAGGGCCACGAGCAGTACTTC. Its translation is CASSWGQGHEQYF.

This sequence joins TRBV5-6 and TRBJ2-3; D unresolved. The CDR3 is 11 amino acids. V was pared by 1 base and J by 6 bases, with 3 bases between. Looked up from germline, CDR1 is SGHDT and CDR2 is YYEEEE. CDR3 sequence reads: CASSLSDTQYF. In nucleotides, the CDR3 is TGTGCCAGCAGCTTGTCGGATACGCAGTATTTT.

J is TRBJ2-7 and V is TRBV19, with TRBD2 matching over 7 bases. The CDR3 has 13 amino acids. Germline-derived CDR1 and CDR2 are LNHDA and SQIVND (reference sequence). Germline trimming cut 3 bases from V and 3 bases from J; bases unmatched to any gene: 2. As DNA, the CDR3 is TGTGCCAGTAGTATGGGACTATTCTACGAGCAGTACTTC. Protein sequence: CASSMGLFYEQYF. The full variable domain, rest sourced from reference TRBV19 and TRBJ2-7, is DGGITQSPKYLFRKEGQNVTLSCEQNLNHDAMYWYRQDPGQGLRLIYYSQIVNDFQKGDIAEGYSVSREKKESFPLTVTSAQKNPTAFYLCASSMGLFYEQYFGPGTRLTVT.

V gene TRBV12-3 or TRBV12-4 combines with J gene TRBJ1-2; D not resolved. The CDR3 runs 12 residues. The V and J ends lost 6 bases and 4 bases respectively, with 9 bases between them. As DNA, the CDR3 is TGTGCCAGCAGCCACAGCCGCTATGGCTACACCTTC. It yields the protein CASSHSRYGYTF.

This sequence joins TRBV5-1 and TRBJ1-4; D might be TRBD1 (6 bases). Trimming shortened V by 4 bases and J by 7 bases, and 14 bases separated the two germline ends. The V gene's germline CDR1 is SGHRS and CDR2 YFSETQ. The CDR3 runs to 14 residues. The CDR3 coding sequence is TGCGCCAGCAGCATACAGGGATCTAGTGAAAAACTGTTTTTT. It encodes CASSIQGSSEKLFF. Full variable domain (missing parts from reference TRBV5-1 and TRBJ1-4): KAGVTQTPRYLIKTRGQQVTLSCSPISGHRSVSWYQQTPGQGLQFLFEYFSETQRNKGNFPGRFSGRQFSNSRSEMNVSTLELGDSALYLCASSIQGSSEKLFFGSGTQLSVL.

CDR3 sequence (DNA): TGTGCCAGCAGCACCCGGGACAGCCGGAATGAAAAACTGTTTTTT. The encoded protein is CASSTRDSRNEKLFF. This sequence joins TRBV7-8 and TRBJ1-4, with TRBD1 matching 7 bases. J lost 5 bases, V lost 5 bases, and 8 bases had no gene match. In germline, CDR1 is SGHVS, CDR2 FQNEAQ. This CDR3 has 15 amino acids.

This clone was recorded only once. The CDR3 sequence: CASSLFSGNTGELFF. CDR3 in DNA: TGTGCCAGCAGCTTATTTAGCGGGAACACCGGGGAGCTGTTTTTT. The rearrangement links TRBV5-6 to TRBJ2-2; D is possibly TRBD2 (6 bases). This CDR3 comprises 15 residues. V was shortened by 2 bases and J by 1 base, with 9 bases between the two germline ends. Germline assignment: CDR1 SGHDT and CDR2 YYEEEE.

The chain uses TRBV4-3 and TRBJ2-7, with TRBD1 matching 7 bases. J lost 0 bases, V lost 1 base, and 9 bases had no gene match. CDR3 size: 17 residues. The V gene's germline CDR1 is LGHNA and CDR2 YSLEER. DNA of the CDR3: TGCGCCAGCAGCCAAGTCTACACCGGGACAGACTCCTACGAGCAGTACTTC. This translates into CASSQVYTGTDSYEQYF.

The CDR3 region has the DNA TGTGCCAGCAGCCCCGGGACAGGTAGAGGTGGCTACACCTTC. It yields the protein CASSPGTGRGGYTF. The V gene is TRBV6-5, the J gene TRBJ1-2, with 8 bases aligning to TRBD1. The CDR3 consists of 14 residues. The V gene end was trimmed by 6 bases and the J gene end by 7 bases; junction bases not matched to a gene: 10. Germline V gene lookup returns CDR1 MNHEY and CDR2 SVGAGI.

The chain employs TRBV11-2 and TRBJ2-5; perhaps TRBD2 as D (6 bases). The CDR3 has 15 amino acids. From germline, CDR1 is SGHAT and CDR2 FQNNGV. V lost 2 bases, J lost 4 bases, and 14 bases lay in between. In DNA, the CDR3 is TGTGCCAGCAGCTTAAGGAGGGGTTCGGGAGAGACCCAGTACTTC. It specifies CASSLRRGSGETQYF.

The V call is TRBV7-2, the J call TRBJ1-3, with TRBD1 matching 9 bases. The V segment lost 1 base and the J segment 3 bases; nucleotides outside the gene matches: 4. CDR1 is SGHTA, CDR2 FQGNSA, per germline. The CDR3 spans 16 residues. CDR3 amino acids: CASSLDGDRVGNTIYF. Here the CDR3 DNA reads TGTGCCAGCAGCTTAGATGGGGACAGGGTTGGAAACACCATATATTTT.

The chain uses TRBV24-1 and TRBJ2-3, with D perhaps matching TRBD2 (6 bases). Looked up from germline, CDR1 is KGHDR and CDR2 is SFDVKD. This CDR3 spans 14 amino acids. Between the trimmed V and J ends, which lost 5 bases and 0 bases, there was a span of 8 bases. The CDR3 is CATSVGGSTDTQYF. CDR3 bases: TGTGCCACCAGTGTTGGAGGGAGCACAGATACGCAGTATTTT.

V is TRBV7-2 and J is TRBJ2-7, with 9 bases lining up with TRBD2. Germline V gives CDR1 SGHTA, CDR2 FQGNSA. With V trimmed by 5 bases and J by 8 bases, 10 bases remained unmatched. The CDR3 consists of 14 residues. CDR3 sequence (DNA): TGTGCCAGCAGCCTAACCCGCGCGGGGGGGAAGCAGTACTTC. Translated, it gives CASSLTRAGGKQYF. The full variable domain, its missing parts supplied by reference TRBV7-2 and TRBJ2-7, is GAGVSQSPSNKVTEKGKDVELRCDPISGHTALYWYRQSLGQGLEFLIYFQGNSAPDKSGLPSDRFSAERTGGSVSTLTIQRTQQEDSAVYLCASSLTRAGGKQYFGPGTRLTVT.

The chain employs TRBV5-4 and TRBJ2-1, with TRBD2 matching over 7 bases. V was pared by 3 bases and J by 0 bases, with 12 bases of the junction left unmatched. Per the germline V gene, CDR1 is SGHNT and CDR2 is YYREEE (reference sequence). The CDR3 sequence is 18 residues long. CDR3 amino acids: CASSWGSQRGRSYNEQFF. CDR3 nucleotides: TGTGCCAGCAGCTGGGGATCTCAGCGGGGCCGCTCCTACAATGAGCAGTTCTTC.

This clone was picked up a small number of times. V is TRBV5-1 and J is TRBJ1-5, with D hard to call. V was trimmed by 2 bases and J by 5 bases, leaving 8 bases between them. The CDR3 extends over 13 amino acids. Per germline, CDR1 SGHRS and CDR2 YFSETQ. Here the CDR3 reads CASSFSADQPQHF. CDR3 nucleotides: TGCGCCAGCAGCTTTTCAGCGGATCAGCCCCAGCATTTT.

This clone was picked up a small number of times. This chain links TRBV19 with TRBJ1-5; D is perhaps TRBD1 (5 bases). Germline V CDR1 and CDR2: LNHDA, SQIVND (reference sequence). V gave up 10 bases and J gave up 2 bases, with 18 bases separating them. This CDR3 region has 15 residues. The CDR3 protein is CATRDLLGGNQPQHF. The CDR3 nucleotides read TGTGCCACCCGAGACCTTTTAGGGGGCAATCAGCCCCAGCATTTT. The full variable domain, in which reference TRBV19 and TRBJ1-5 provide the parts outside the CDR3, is DGGITQSPKYLFRKEGQNVTLSCEQNLNHDAMYWYRQDPGQGLRLIYYSQIVNDFQKGDIAEGYSVSREKKESFPLTVTSAQKNPTAFYLCATRDLLGGNQPQHFGDGTRLSIL.

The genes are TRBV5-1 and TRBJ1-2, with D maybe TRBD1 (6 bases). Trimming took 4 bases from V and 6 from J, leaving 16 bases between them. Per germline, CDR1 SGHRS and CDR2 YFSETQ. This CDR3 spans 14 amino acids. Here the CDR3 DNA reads TGCGCCAGCAGCACACTTCAGGGGTTCGATGGCTACACCTTC. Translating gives CASSTLQGFDGYTF.

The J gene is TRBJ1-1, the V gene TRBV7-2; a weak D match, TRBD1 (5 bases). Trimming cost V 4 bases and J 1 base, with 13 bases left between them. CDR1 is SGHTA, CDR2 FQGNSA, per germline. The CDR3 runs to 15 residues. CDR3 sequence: CASSSLGVRNTEAFF. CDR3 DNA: TGTGCCAGCAGCTCGTTAGGGGTCCGGAACACTGAAGCTTTCTTT.

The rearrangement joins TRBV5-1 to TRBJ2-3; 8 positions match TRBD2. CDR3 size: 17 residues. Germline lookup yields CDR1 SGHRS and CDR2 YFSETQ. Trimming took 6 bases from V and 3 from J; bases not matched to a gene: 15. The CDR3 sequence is CASTKSGTSPTTDTQYF. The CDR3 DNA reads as TGCGCCAGCACCAAATCCGGGACTAGTCCCACGACAGATACGCAGTATTTT.

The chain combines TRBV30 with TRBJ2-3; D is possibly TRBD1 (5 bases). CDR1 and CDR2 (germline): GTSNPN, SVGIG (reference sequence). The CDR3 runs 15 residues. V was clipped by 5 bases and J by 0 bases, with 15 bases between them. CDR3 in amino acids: CAWAPGIASTDTQYF. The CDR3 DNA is TGTGCCTGGGCCCCAGGGATAGCTAGCACAGATACGCAGTATTTT.